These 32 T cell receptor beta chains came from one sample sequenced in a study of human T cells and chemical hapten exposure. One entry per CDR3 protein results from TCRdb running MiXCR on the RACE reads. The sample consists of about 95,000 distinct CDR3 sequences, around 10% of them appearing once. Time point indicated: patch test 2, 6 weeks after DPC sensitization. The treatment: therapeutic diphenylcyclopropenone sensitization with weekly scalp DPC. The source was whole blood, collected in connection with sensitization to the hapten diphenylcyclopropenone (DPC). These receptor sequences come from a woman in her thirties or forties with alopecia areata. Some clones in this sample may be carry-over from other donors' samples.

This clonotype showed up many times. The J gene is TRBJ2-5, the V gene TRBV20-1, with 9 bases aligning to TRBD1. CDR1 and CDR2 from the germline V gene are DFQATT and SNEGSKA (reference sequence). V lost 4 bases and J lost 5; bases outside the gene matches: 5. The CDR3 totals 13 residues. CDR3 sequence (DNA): TGCAGTGCTATCTACAGGGGGCCGGAGACCCAGTACTTC. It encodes CSAIYRGPETQYF.

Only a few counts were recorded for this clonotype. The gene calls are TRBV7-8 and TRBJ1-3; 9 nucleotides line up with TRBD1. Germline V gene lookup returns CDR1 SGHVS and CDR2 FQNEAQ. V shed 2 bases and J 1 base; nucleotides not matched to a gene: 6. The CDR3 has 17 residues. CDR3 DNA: TGTGCCAGCAGCTTATCCGGACAGGGGATTTCTGGAAACACCATATATTTT. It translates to CASSLSGQGISGNTIYF.

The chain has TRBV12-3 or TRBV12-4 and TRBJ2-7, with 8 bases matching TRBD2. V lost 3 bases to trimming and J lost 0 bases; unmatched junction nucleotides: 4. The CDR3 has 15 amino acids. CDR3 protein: CASSFGGDNSYEQYF. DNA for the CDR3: TGTGCCAGCAGTTTCGGGGGGGACAACTCCTACGAGCAGTACTTC.

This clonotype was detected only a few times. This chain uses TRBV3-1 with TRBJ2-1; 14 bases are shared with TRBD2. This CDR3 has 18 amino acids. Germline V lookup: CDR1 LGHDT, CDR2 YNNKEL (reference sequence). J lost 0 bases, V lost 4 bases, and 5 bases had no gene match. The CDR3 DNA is TGTGCCAGCAGCCTTGGACTAGCGGGGGGAAGCTCCTACAATGAGCAGTTCTTC. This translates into CASSLGLAGGSSYNEQFF.

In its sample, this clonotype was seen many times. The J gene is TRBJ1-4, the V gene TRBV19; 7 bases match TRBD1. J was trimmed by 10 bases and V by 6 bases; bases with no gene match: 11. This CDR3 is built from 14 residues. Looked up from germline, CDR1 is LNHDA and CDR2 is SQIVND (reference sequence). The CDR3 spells CASRPRDRVGKLFF. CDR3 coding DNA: TGTGCCAGTAGACCCCGAGACAGGGTCGGAAAACTGTTTTTT.

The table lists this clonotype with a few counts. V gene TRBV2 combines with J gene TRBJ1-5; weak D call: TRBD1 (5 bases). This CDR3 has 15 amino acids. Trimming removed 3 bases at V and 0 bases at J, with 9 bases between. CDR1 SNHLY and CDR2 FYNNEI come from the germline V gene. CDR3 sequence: CASSEGRVSNQPQHF. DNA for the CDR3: TGTGCCAGCAGTGAGGGCAGGGTTAGCAATCAGCCCCAGCATTTT.

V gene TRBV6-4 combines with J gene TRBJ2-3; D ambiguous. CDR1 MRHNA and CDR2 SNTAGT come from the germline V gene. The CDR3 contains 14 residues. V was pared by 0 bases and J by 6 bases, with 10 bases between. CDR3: CASSDSADADTQYF. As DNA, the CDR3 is TGTGCCAGCAGTGACTCGGCTGACGCGGATACGCAGTATTTT.

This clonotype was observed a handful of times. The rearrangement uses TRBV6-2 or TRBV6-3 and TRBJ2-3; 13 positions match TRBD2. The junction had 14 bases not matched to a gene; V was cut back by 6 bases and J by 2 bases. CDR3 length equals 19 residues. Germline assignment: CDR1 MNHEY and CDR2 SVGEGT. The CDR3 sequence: CASRPRRLAGGLLTDTQYF. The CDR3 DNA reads TGTGCCAGCAGACCCCGAAGACTAGCGGGGGGACTACTCACAGATACGCAGTATTTT.

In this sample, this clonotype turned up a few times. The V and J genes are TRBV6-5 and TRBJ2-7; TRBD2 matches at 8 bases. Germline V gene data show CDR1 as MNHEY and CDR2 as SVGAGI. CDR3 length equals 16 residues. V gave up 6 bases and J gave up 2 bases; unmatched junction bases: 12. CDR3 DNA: TGTGCCAGCAGCGCCGGGGTAGCGGGAACCCCCTACGAGCAGTACTTC. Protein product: CASSAGVAGTPYEQYF.

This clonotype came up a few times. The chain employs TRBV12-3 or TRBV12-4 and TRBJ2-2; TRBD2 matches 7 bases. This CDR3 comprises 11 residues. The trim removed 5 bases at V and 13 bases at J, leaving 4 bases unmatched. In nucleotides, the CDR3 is TGTGCCAGCAGTAGGCGGGGGTCGCTGTTTTTT. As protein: CASSRRGSLFF.

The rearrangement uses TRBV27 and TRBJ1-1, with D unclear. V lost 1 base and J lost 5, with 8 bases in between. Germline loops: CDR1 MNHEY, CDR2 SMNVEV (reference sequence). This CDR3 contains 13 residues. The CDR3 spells CASSLFSTTEAFF. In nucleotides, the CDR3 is TGTGCCAGCAGTTTATTCAGTACAACTGAAGCTTTCTTT.

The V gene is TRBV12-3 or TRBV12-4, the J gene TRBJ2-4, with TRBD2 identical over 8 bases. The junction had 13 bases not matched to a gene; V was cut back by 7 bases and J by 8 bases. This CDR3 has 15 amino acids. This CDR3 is CASTVHGGALDIQYF. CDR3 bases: TGTGCCAGCACCGTTCACGGGGGGGCCTTAGACATTCAGTACTTC.

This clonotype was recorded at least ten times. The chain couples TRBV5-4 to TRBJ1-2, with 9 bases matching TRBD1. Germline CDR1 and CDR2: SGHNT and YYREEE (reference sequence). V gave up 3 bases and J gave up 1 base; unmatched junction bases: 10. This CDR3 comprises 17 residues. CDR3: CASSWGTGSGSNYGYTF. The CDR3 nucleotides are TGTGCCAGCAGCTGGGGGACAGGGAGCGGGAGTAACTATGGCTACACCTTC.

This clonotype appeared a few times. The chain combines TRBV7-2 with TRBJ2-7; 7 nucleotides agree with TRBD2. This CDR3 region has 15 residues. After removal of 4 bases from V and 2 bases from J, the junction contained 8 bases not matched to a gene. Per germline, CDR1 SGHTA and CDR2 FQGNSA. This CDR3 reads CASSSPPAGAYEQYF. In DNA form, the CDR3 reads TGTGCCAGCAGCTCCCCCCCGGCGGGGGCCTACGAGCAGTACTTC.

In DNA, the CDR3 is TGTGCCAGCAGAAGAGCTCTTGGGGGCAATCAGCCCCAGCATTTT. Protein: CASRRALGGNQPQHF. The rearrangement uses TRBV28 and TRBJ1-5, with D hard to call. Per the germline V gene, CDR1 is MDHEN and CDR2 is SYDVKM. The CDR3 is made up of 15 amino acids. V gave up 6 bases and J gave up 2 bases, with 14 bases separating them.

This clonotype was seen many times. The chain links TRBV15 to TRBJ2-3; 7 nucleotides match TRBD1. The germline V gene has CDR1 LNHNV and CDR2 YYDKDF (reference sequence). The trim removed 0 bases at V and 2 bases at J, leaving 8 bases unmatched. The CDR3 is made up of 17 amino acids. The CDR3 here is CATSRDWDRGNTDTQYF. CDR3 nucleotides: TGTGCCACCAGCAGAGATTGGGACAGAGGCAACACAGATACGCAGTATTTT.

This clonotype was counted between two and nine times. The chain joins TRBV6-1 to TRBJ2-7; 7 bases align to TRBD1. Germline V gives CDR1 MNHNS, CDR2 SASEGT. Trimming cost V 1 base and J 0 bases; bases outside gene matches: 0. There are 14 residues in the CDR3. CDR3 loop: CASSEGDSSYEQYF. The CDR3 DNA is TGTGCCAGCAGTGAAGGGGACAGCTCCTACGAGCAGTACTTC.

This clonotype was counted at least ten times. DNA of the CDR3: TGTGCCAGCAGCCCCTCTACGGGACAGGGAAACTATGGCTACACCTTC. It translates to CASSPSTGQGNYGYTF. This sequence joins TRBV9 and TRBJ1-2; 9 bases align to TRBD1. V lost 4 bases, J lost 2 bases, and 9 bases stayed unmatched. Germline CDR1 SGDLS, CDR2 YYNGEE. The CDR3 is 16 residues long.

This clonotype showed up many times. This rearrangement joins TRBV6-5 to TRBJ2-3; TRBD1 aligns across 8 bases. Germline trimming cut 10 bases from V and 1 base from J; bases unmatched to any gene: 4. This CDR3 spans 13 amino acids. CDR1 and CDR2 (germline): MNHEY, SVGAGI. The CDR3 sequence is CATPGQGTDTQYF. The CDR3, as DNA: TGTGCCACCCCGGGACAGGGCACAGATACGCAGTATTTT.

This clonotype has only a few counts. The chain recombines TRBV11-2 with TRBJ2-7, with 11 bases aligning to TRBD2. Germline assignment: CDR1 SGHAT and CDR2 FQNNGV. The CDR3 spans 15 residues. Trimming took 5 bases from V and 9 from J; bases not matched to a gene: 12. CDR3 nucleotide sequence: TGTGCCAGCAGCACCCTCCTAGCGGGAGGCGCCCGGCAGTACTTC. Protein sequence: CASSTLLAGGARQYF.

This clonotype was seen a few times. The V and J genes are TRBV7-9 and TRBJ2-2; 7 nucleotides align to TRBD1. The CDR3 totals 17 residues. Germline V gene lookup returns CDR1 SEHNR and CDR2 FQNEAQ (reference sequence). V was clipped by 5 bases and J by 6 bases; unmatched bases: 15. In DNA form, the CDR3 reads TGTGCCAGCAGCCGTACAACAGGGGCACCTAACGCCGGGGAGCTGTTTTTT. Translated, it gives CASSRTTGAPNAGELFF.

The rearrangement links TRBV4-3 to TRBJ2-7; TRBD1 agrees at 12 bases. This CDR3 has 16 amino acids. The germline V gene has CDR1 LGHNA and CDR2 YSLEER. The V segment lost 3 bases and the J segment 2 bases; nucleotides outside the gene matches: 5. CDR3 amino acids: CASSQGQGAPTYEQYF. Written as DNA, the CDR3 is TGCGCCAGCAGCCAGGGACAGGGGGCCCCTACCTACGAGCAGTACTTC.

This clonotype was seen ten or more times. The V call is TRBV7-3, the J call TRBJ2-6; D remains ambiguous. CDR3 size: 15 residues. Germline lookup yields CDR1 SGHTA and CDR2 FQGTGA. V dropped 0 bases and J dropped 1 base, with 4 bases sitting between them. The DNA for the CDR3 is TGTGCCAGCAGCTTAACAGCTTCTGGGGCCAACGTCCTGACTTTC. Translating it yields CASSLTASGANVLTF. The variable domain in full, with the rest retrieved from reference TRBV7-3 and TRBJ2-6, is GAGVSQTPSNKVTEKGKYVELRCDPISGHTALYWYRQSLGQGPEFLIYFQGTGAADDSGLPNDRFFAVRPEGSVSTLKIQRTERGDSAVYLCASSLTASGANVLTFGAGSRLTVL.

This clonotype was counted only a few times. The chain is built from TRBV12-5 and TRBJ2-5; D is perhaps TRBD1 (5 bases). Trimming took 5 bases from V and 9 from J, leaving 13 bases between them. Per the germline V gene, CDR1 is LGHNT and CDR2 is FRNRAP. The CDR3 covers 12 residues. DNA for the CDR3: TGTGCTAGTGGTCCCCCCAAAGGGGCCCAGTACTTC. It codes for CASGPPKGAQYF.

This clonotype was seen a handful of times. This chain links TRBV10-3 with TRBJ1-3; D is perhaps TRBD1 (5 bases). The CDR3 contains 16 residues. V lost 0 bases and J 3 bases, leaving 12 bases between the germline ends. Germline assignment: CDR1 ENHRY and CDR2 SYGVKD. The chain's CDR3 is CAISESAGTNGNTIYF. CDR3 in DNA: TGTGCCATCAGTGAGTCCGCCGGGACTAATGGAAACACCATATATTTT.

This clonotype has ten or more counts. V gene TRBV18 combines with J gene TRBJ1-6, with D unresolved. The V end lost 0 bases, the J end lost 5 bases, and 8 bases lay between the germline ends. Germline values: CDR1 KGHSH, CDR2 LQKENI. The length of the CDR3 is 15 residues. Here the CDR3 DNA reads TGTGCCAGCTCACCACCCGGCCGGGATAATTCACCCCTCCACTTT. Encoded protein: CASSPPGRDNSPLHF.

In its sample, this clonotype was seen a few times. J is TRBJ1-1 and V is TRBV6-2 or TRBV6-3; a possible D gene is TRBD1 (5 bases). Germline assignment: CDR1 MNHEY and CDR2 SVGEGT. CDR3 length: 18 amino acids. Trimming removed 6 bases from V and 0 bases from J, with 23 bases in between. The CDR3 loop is CASRRDPSRATLNTEAFF. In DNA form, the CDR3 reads TGTGCCAGCAGAAGGGATCCAAGCAGGGCAACACTGAACACTGAAGCTTTCTTT.

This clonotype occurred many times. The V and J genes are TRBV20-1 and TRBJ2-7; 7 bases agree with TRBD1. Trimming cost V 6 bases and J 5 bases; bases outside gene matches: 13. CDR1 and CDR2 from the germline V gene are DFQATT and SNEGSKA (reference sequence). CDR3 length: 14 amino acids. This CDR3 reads CSAPKTGNLDEQYF. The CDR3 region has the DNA TGCAGTGCACCCAAGACAGGGAATCTCGACGAGCAGTACTTC.

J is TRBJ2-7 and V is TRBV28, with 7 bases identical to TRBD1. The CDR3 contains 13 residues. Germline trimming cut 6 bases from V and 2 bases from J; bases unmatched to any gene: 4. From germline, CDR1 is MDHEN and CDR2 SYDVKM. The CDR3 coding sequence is TGTGCCAGCAGCCACAGGGGCGCCTACGAGCAGTACTTC. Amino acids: CASSHRGAYEQYF. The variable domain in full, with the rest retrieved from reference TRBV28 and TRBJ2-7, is DVKVTQSSRYLVKRTGEKVFLECVQDMDHENMFWYRQDPGLGLRLIYFSYDVKMKEKGDIPEGYSVSREKKERFSLILESASTNQTSMYLCASSHRGAYEQYFGPGTRLTVT.

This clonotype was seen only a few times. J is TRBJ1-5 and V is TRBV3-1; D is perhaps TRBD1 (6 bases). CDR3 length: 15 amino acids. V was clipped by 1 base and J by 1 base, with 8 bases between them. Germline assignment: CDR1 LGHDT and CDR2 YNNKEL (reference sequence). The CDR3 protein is CASSQGTASNQPQHF. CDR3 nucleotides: TGTGCCAGCAGCCAAGGGACAGCGAGCAATCAGCCCCAGCATTTT.

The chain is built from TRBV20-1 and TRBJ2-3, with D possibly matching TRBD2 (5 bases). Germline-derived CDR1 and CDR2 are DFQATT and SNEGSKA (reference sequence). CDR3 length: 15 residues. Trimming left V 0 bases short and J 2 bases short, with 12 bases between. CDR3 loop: CSARDERTLTDTQYF. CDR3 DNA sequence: TGCAGTGCTAGAGATGAGCGGACGCTCACAGATACGCAGTATTTT.

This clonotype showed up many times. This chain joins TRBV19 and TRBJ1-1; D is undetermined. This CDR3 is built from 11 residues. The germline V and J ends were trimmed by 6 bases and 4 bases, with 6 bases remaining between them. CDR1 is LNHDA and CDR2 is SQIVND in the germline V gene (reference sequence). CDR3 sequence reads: CASRMGTEAFF. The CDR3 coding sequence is TGTGCCAGTAGGATGGGCACTGAAGCTTTCTTT.